This TCR beta chain derives from a study of early T cells in non-severe SARS-CoV-2 infection. General observations from the study: Comparison of clonotypes with VDJdb favored anti-spike CD8 responses while missing private and CD4 specificities.

This clonotype was found a few times. The antigen remains unidentified. One entry per CDR3 protein results from TCRdb running MiXCR on the 5' RACE reads. This sample has 75,000 to 100,000 distinct CDR3 sequences, with roughly 15% found just once. V dropped 0 bases and J dropped 6 bases, with 9 bases sitting between them. The CDR3 extends over 13 amino acids. Germline assignment: CDR1 WNHNN and CDR2 SYGVQD (reference sequence). The V and J genes are TRBV10-1 and TRBJ2-7; no clear D. The sequencing sample was made of whole blood. The source is an adult who was a healthcare worker with PCR-confirmed SARS-CoV-2 infection or an uninfected control (not recorded which). CDR3 sequence: CASSESVGGEQYF. For the CDR3, the DNA is TGCGCCAGCAGTGAGTCGGTGGGTGGCGAGCAGTACTTC.